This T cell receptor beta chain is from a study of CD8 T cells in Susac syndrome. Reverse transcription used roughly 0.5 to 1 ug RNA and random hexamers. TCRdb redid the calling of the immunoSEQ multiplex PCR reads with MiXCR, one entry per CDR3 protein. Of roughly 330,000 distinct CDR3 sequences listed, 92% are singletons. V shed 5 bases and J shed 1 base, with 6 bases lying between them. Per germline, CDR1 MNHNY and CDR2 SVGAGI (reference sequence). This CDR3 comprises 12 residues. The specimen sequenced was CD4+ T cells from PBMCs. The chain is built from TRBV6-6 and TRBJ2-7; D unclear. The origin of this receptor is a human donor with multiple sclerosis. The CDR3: CASSLPSYEQYF. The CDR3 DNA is TGTGCCAGCAGTCTCCCGTCCTACGAGCAGTACTTC.